This paragraph reports one T cell receptor beta chain. As yet, its antigen is unknown. The source of the sample is a study of T cell repertoires in cytomegalovirus infection. On the study more broadly: It was the public TCR beta signatures that indicated both CMV infection and matching HLA type.

TCRdb independently ran MiXCR on the reads; one entry per CDR3 protein. The sample records 740,000 or so distinct CDR3 sequences, roughly a third being singletons. Notes on the study in general: Cumulative frequency of public TCR beta families picked out carriers of CMV plus the relevant HLA. HLA-C-restricted CMV-specific TCR beta clonotypes prevailed in the ex vivo response.

This CDR3 comprises 14 residues. With 5 bases clipped from V and 2 bases from J, the junction kept 3 bases outside the gene matches. Per the germline V gene, CDR1 is MNHEY and CDR2 is SMNVEV (reference sequence). The genes are TRBV27 and TRBJ2-1; 7 bases agree with TRBD1. Sequencing input: PBMCs. The TCR was taken from a human donor in good health (CMV status not recorded). Some clones in this sample may be carry-over from other donors' samples. CDR3 region: CASSRGGPYNEQFF. The CDR3 region has the DNA TGTGCCAGCAGTCGAGGGGGCCCCTACAATGAGCAGTTCTTC.